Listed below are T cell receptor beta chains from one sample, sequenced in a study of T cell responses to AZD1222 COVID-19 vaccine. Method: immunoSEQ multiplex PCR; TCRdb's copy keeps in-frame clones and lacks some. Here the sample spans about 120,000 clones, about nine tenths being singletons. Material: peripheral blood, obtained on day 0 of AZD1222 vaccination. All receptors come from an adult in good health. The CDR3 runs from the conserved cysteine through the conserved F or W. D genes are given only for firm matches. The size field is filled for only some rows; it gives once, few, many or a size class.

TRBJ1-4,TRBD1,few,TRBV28,CASSLVTGGAEKLFF,TGTGCCAGCAGTTTAGTGACAGGGGGAGCTGAAAAACTGTTTTTT
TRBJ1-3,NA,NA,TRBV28,CASSSHRVLSGNTIYF,TGTGCCAGCAGTTCGCACAGGGTTCTCTCCGGAAACACCATATATTTT
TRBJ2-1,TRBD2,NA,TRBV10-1,CASSESASGRLYNEQFF,TGCGCCAGCAGTGAGTCGGCTAGCGGGAGGCTATACAATGAGCAGTTCTTC
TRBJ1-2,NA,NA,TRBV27,CASSPTGGARYGYTF,TGTGCCAGCAGTCCGACGGGGGGGGCGAGATATGGCTACACCTTC
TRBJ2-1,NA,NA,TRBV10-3,CAISELVLNEQFF,TGTGCCATCAGTGAGCTAGTTCTGAATGAGCAGTTCTTC
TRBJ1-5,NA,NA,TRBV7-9,CASSKGVGMGGSNQPQHF,TGTGCCAGCAGCAAGGGAGTTGGGATGGGGGGTAGCAATCAGCCCCAGCATTTT
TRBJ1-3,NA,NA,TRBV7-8,CASSRGSGNTIYF,TGTGCCAGCAGCCGGGGGTCTGGAAACACCATATATTTT
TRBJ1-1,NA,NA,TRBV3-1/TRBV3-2,CASSQGSNTEAFF,TGTGCCAGCAGCCAGGGGTCGAACACTGAAGCTTTCTTT
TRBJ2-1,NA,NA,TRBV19,CASSSRALGMDNEQFF,TGTGCCAGTAGTAGTCGGGCCCTGGGGATGGACAATGAGCAGTTCTTC
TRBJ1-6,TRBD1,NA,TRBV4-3,CASSPGTGENSPLHF,TGCGCCAGCAGCCCCGGGACAGGGGAAAATTCACCCCTCCACTTT
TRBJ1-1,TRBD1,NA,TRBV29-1,CSVPNPGTGVIAFF,TGCAGCGTCCCTAACCCCGGGACAGGGGTGATAGCTTTCTTT
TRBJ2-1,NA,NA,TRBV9,CASSVGVDNEQFF,TGTGCCAGCAGCGTAGGTGTAGACAATGAGCAGTTCTTC
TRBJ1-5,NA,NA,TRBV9,CASSVEGTSNQPQHF,TGTGCCAGCAGCGTAGAGGGGACTAGCAATCAGCCCCAGCATTTT
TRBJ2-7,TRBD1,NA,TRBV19,CASSMWLNRGRVGSYEQYF,TGTGCCAGTAGTATGTGGTTGAACAGGGGGCGAGTTGGCTCCTACGAGCAGTACTTC
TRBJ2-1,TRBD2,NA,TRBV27,CASGYYSGGAYNEQFF,TGTGCCAGCGGTTATTATAGCGGGGGGGCCTACAATGAGCAGTTCTTC
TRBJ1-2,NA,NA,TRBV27,CASRRGGSYGYTF,TGTGCCAGCAGGCGGGGGGGGAGCTATGGCTACACCTTC
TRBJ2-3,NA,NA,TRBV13,CASNRRVIADTQYF,TGTGCCAGCAACCGCCGCGTCATAGCGGATACGCAGTATTTT
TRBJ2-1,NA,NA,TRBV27,CASSLARGAMGEYNEQFF,TGTGCCAGCAGTTTAGCCAGGGGAGCCATGGGGGAGTACAATGAGCAGTTCTTC
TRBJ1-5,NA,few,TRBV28,CASSLLGQPQHF,TGTGCCAGCAGTTTATTGGGCCAGCCCCAGCATTTT
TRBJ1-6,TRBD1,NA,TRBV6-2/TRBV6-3,CASSEGGIYNSPLHF,TGTGCCAGCAGCGAAGGGGGCATCTATAATTCACCCCTCCACTTT
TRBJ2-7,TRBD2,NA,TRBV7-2,CASSLKGKGTRFIYEQYF,TGTGCCAGCAGCTTAAAGGGCAAGGGGACTAGATTCATCTACGAGCAGTACTTC
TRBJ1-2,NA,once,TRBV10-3,CAISDTGQNYGYTF,TGTGCCATCAGTGATACAGGACAAAACTATGGCTACACCTTC
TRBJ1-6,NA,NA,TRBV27,CASSFQGSYNSPLHF,TGTGCCAGCAGTTTCCAGGGCTCCTATAATTCACCCCTCCACTTT
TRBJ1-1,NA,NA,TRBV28,CASSPTSAMNTEAFF,TGTGCCAGCAGCCCTACCTCGGCAATGAACACTGAAGCTTTCTTT
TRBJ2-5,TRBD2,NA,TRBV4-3,CASSQEGWGGQETQYF,TGCGCCAGCAGCCAAGAGGGCTGGGGGGGGCAAGAGACCCAGTACTTC
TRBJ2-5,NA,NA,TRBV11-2,CASSLVFAAGRTDQETQYF,TGTGCCAGCAGCTTAGTGTTCGCGGCGGGACGGACAGACCAAGAGACCCAGTACTTC
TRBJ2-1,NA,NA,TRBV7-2,CASSLLRERDEQFF,TGTGCCAGCAGCCTCCTCCGGGAGCGGGATGAGCAGTTCTTC
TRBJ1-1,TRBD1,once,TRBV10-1,CASSEPQGANTEAFF,TGCGCCAGCAGTGAGCCGCAGGGGGCTAACACTGAAGCTTTCTTT
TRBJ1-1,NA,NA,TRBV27,CASSYQGGTEAFF,TGTGCCAGCAGTTACCAGGGAGGAACTGAAGCTTTCTTT
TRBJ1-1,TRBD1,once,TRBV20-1,CSASKQGLMNTEAFF,TGCAGTGCTAGTAAACAGGGGCTTATGAACACTGAAGCTTTCTTT
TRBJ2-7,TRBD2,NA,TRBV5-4,CASSLGRSGLAVYEQYF,TGTGCCAGCAGCCTTGGGCGCTCCGGACTAGCGGTTTACGAGCAGTACTTC
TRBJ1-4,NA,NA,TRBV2,CASSGEGWLF,TGTGCCAGCAGCGGGGAAGGATGGCTTTTT
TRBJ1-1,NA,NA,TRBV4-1,CASSQDGQGHTEAFF,TGCGCCAGCAGCCAAGATGGGCAGGGGCACACTGAAGCTTTCTTT
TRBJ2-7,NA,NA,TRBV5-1,CASSLAMTGRTYEQYF,TGCGCCAGCAGCTTGGCCATGACAGGGAGGACCTACGAGCAGTACTTC
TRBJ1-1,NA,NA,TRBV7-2,CASSARGLMNTEAFF,TGTGCCAGCAGCGCCCGCGGCTTGATGAACACTGAAGCTTTCTTT
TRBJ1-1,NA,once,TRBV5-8,CASSYRVGNTEAFF,TGTGCCAGCAGCTACAGGGTGGGGAACACTGAAGCTTTCTTT
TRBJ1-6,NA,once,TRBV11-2,CASSQVRGTANSPLHF,TGTGCCAGCAGCCAAGTACGGGGAACGGCAAATTCACCCCTCCACTTT
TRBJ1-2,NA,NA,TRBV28,CASSLVRGSGRLNYGYTF,TGTGCCAGCAGTTTAGTGAGAGGGAGCGGCAGATTAAACTATGGCTACACCTTC
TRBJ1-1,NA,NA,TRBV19,CASSIRSTARTEAFF,TGTGCCAGTAGTATAAGGTCGACAGCCAGGACTGAAGCTTTCTTT
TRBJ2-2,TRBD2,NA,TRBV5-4,CASSPGTSGIVSRAGELFF,TGTGCCAGCAGCCCTGGGACTAGCGGGATTGTCTCTCGGGCCGGGGAGCTGTTTTTT
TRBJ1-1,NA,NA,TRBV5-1,CASSLLHGGNTEAFF,TGCGCCAGCAGCTTGCTCCACGGCGGGAACACTGAAGCTTTCTTT
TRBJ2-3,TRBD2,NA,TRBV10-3,CAIRTSGGTDTQYF,TGTGCCATCAGAACTAGCGGAGGCACAGATACGCAGTATTTT
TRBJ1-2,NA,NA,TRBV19,CASSISQGIYGYTF,TGTGCCAGTAGTATATCCCAGGGAATCTATGGCTACACCTTC
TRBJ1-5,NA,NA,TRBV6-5,CASSRLNQPQHF,TGTGCCAGCAGTCGGCTCAATCAGCCCCAGCATTTT
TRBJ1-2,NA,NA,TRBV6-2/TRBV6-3,CASSYSSYLNYGYTF,TGTGCCAGCAGTTACTCGTCTTATTTGAACTATGGCTACACCTTC
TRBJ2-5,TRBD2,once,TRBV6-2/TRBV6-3,CASSKNSGGETQYF,TGTGCCAGCAGTAAAAATAGCGGGGGTGAGACCCAGTACTTC
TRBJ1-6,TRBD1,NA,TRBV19,CASSMRDRGLDSPLHF,TGTGCCAGTAGTATGCGCGACAGGGGACTGGATTCACCCCTCCACTTT
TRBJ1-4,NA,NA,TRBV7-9,CASSYNVDGEKLFF,TGTGCCAGCAGCTATAATGTGGATGGGGAAAAACTGTTTTTT
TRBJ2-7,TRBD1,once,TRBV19,CASSLGQGMSYEQYF,TGTGCCAGTAGTCTCGGACAGGGGATGTCCTACGAGCAGTACTTC
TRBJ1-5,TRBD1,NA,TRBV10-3,CATRLGDSLNQPQHF,TGTGCCACCCGGTTGGGGGACAGTTTAAATCAGCCCCAGCATTTT
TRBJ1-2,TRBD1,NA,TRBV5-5,CASSWDRVPDGYTF,TGTGCCAGCTCTTGGGACAGGGTTCCCGATGGCTACACCTTC
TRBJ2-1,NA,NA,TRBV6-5,CASRTGLRNEQFF,TGTGCCAGCAGAACGGGTTTACGGAATGAGCAGTTCTTC
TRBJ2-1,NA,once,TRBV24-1,CATSDSGLGGYNEQFF,TGTGCCACCAGTGATTCGGGCCTCGGAGGGTACAATGAGCAGTTCTTC
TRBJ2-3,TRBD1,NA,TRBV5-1,CASSQQGVFTDTQYF,TGCGCCAGCAGCCAACAGGGGGTTTTCACAGATACGCAGTATTTT
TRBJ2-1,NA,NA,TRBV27,CASSREYNEQFF,TGTGCCAGCAGTCGCGAGTACAATGAGCAGTTCTTC
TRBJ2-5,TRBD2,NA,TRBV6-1,CASSEDNSGGDQETQYF,TGTGCCAGCAGTGAAGATAATAGCGGGGGAGATCAAGAGACCCAGTACTTC
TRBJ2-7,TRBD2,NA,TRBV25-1,CASSLLGGRAYEQYF,TGTGCCAGCAGTCTCCTTGGGGGGAGGGCATACGAGCAGTACTTC
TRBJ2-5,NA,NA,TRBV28,CASSFLEAGKETQYF,TGTGCCAGCAGTTTCTTGGAGGCGGGGAAAGAGACCCAGTACTTC
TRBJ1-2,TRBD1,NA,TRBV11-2,CASSRTGIGYGYTF,TGTGCCAGCAGCAGGACAGGGATCGGCTATGGCTACACCTTC
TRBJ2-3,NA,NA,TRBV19,CAIQDGVTDTQYF,TGTGCCATTCAGGACGGGGTCACAGATACGCAGTATTTT